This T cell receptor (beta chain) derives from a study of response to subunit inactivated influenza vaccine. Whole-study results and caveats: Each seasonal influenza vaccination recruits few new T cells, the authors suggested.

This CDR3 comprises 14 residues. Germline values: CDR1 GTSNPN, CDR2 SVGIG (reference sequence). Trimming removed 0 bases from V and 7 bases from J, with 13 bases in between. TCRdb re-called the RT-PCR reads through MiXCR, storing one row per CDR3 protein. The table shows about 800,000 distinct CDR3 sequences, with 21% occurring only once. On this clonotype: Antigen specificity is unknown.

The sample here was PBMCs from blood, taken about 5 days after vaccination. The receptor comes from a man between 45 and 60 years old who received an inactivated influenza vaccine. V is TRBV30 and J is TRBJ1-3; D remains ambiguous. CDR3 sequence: CAWSVPERWNTIYF. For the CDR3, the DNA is TGTGCCTGGAGTGTTCCAGAGAGGTGGAACACCATATATTTT.